These 14 T cell receptor beta chains originate from one sample sequenced in a study of blood T cell repertoires in COVID-19. Sequencing used immunoSEQ multiplex PCR; TCRdb keeps in-frame clones, though not all of them. The sample lists under 150,000 clones, 75% to 90% occurring once. Input material: peripheral blood. These receptors all come from a woman aged 40-49 years with acute or convalescent COVID-19.

This chain uses TRBV10-3 with TRBJ1-1; D unresolved. CDR1 is ENHRY, CDR2 SYGVKD, per germline. Trimming pared 0 bases from V and 0 bases from J, leaving 14 bases between. This CDR3 contains 17 residues. CDR3: CAISESEKTLMNTEAFF. Written as DNA, the CDR3 is TGTGCCATCAGTGAGTCCGAAAAGACACTTATGAACACTGAAGCTTTCTTT.

The chain has TRBV2 and TRBJ2-7, with D uncertain. Per the germline V gene, CDR1 is SNHLY and CDR2 is FYNNEI. There are 15 residues in the CDR3. The germline V and J ends were trimmed by 6 bases and 0 bases, with 15 bases remaining between them. The CDR3, as DNA: TGTGCCAGCAGCGGTGGGCTCACCCCCTCCTACGAGCAGTACTTC. Residues: CASSGGLTPSYEQYF.

The chain uses TRBV2 and TRBJ2-1, with 7 bases identical to TRBD2. The CDR3 is 12 residues long. Germline CDR1 reads SNHLY; CDR2 reads FYNNEI. Unmatched junction bases numbered 6, after V lost 6 bases and J lost 10 bases. CDR3 in DNA: TGTGCCAGCAGCTTAGGCGGGGGAGAGCAGTTCTTC. Translating it yields CASSLGGGEQFF.

The genes are TRBV5-1 and TRBJ1-5; D gene uncertain. V lost 0 bases and J 4 bases, leaving 11 bases between the germline ends. The CDR3 has 15 residues. CDR1 and CDR2 from the germline V gene are SGHRS and YFSETQ. CDR3 nucleotides: TGCGCCAGCAGCTTGGTACCAGGTGAGAATCAGCCCCAGCATTTT. It yields the protein CASSLVPGENQPQHF.

Here the CDR3 DNA reads TGTGCCAGCAGCTTGGAGGGGTGGGACACTGAAGCTTTCTTT. Its translation is CASSLEGWDTEAFF. J is TRBJ1-1 and V is TRBV5-6, with D possibly matching TRBD1 (5 bases). Germline loops: CDR1 SGHDT, CDR2 YYEEEE. The CDR3 covers 14 residues. Trimming took 0 bases from V and 3 from J, leaving 9 bases between them.

The chain has TRBV20-1 and TRBJ1-4, with D unclear. Between the trimmed V and J ends, which lost 3 bases and 0 bases, there was a span of 8 bases. Per the germline V gene, CDR1 is DFQATT and CDR2 is SNEGSKA (reference sequence). CDR3 length equals 14 residues. The CDR3 is CSASIRATNEKLFF. The DNA of the CDR3 is TGCAGTGCTAGTATACGAGCAACTAATGAAAAACTGTTTTTT.

V is TRBV5-6 and J is TRBJ1-5; 8 nucleotides agree with TRBD1. The germline CDR1 and CDR2 sequences are SGHDT and YYEEEE. This CDR3 comprises 13 residues. V shed 4 bases and J 7 bases; nucleotides not matched to a gene: 4. DNA for the CDR3: TGTGCCAGCAGCCGGGACAGGTCCCAGCCCCAGCATTTT. It encodes CASSRDRSQPQHF.

The rearrangement links TRBV19 to TRBJ1-2; D gene ambiguous. The ends were cut back, 3 bases at V and 1 base at J, with 9 bases in the middle. This CDR3 region has 14 residues. Germline V lookup: CDR1 LNHDA, CDR2 SQIVND (reference sequence). CDR3 amino acids: CASSIQRGNYGYTF. The DNA of the CDR3 is TGTGCCAGTAGTATTCAACGGGGTAACTATGGCTACACCTTC.

The chain links TRBV7-9 to TRBJ1-4; 7 nucleotides match TRBD1. This CDR3 comprises 14 residues. Trimming cost V 3 bases and J 6 bases; bases outside gene matches: 4. CDR1 and CDR2 (germline): SEHNR, FQNEAQ (reference sequence). Here the CDR3 reads CASSLTGFYEKLFF. CDR3 bases: TGTGCCAGCAGCTTGACAGGGTTCTATGAAAAACTGTTTTTT.

In its sample, this clone was seen once. The chain employs TRBV7-3 and TRBJ2-2, with 9 bases matching TRBD1. This CDR3 has 16 residues. Germline CDR1 and CDR2: SGHTA and FQGTGA. Trimming took 5 bases from V and 7 from J; bases not matched to a gene: 11. The CDR3 DNA reads TGTGCCAGCAGCGGACAGGGGAAGGTTGGCATCGGGGAGCTGTTTTTT. This codes for CASSGQGKVGIGELFF.

J is TRBJ2-1 and V is TRBV2; 13 bases are shared with TRBD2. CDR3 length: 15 amino acids. Germline assignment: CDR1 SNHLY and CDR2 FYNNEI. The V segment lost 6 bases and the J segment 7 bases; nucleotides outside the gene matches: 6. CDR3 in amino acids: CASRRTSGGENEQFF. CDR3 DNA: TGTGCCAGCAGGCGGACTAGCGGGGGAGAAAATGAGCAGTTCTTC.

V and J are TRBV7-9 and TRBJ2-1; 13 bases align to TRBD2. The germline V gene has CDR1 SEHNR and CDR2 FQNEAQ (reference sequence). The CDR3 sequence is 17 residues long. Unmatched junction bases numbered 4, after V lost 1 base and J lost 4 bases. The CDR3 DNA is TGTGCCAGCAGCTTAGTTACTAGCGGGGGGGTTTACAATGAGCAGTTCTTC. It specifies CASSLVTSGGVYNEQFF.

The chain is built from TRBV18 and TRBJ1-3; tentatively, D is TRBD1 (5 bases). V dropped 3 bases and J dropped 0 bases, with 18 bases sitting between them. CDR3 length: 18 amino acids. The germline V gene has CDR1 KGHSH and CDR2 LQKENI. CDR3 DNA sequence: TGTGCCAGCTCACCGGTCGGACAATTGTCTGGCTCTGGAAACACCATATATTTT. It specifies CASSPVGQLSGSGNTIYF.

The J gene is TRBJ1-6, the V gene TRBV2, with 8 positions matching TRBD1. Germline V lookup: CDR1 SNHLY, CDR2 FYNNEI. This CDR3 has 15 residues. The junction had 12 bases not matched to a gene; V was cut back by 7 bases and J by 10 bases. Written as DNA, the CDR3 is TGTGCCAGCATGAGGATTATACAGGGGGGATCACCCCTCCACTTT. Protein: CASMRIIQGGSPLHF. The whole variable domain, filled in from reference TRBV2 and TRBJ1-6, reads EPEVTQTPSHQVTQMGQEVILRCVPISNHLYFYWYRQILGQKVEFLVSFYNNEISEKSEIFDDQFSVERPDGSNFTLKIRSTKLEDSAMYFCASMRIIQGGSPLHFGNGTRLTVT.